This is a list of T cell receptor beta chains from one sample in a study of response to subunit inactivated influenza vaccine. Using its own MiXCR run on the RT-PCR reads, TCRdb lists one record per CDR3 protein. This sample yields under 500,000 distinct CDR3 sequences, of which 11% are seen a single time; more than 10% belongs to the top ten. The sequencing here drew on PBMCs from blood, taken more than 35 days after vaccination. The receptor source for this set is a man in his fifties or sixties who received an inactivated influenza vaccine. The CDR3 runs from the conserved cysteine through the conserved F or W. A D gene is named only where the DNA matches it firmly. Rows may omit the clone size; those that give it use once, few, many or a size class.

>TRBV29-1|TRBJ2-5|few|TRBD1
CSVEDRGIGTGTWETQYF
TGCAGCGTTGAAGATAGGGGCATTGGGACAGGGACATGGGAGACCCAGTACTTC
>TRBV12-3/TRBV12-4|TRBJ2-7|many|-
CASSLQGGYEQYF
TGTGCCAGCAGTTTACAAGGGGGCTACGAGCAGTACTTC
>TRBV29-1|TRBJ2-6|many|-
CSPMVAAFPSGANVLTF
TGCAGCCCGATGGTAGCTGCCTTTCCCTCTGGGGCCAACGTCCTGACTTTC
>TRBV5-1|TRBJ1-1|many|TRBD1
CASSAGGGGTEAFF
TGCGCCAGCAGCGCAGGGGGCGGGGGCACTGAAGCTTTCTTT
>TRBV29-1|TRBJ1-4|few|-
CSVQGATNEKLFF
TGCAGCGTCCAGGGCGCAACTAATGAAAAACTGTTTTTT
>TRBV29-1|TRBJ2-7|-|-
CSVERVEGGEQYF
TGCAGCGTTGAGAGGGTTGAGGGAGGCGAGCAGTACTTC
>TRBV7-8|TRBJ2-5|many|TRBD2
CASSSLVRRLAGGKETQYF
TGTGCCAGCAGCTCCCTAGTAAGGCGACTAGCGGGAGGGAAAGAGACCCAGTACTTC
>TRBV18|TRBJ1-5|-|-
CASSPSGLPSNQPQHF
TGTGCCAGCTCACCTTCGGGACTCCCAAGCAATCAGCCCCAGCATTTT
>TRBV11-2|TRBJ2-1|few|TRBD2
CASSFFSLGTSGMGGEQFF
TGTGCCAGCAGCTTTTTTTCATTAGGGACTAGCGGGATGGGCGGTGAGCAGTTCTTC
>TRBV12-3/TRBV12-4|TRBJ2-7|few|TRBD1
CASSLDWTGTYEQYF
TGTGCCAGCAGTTTGGATTGGACAGGGACCTACGAGCAGTACTTC
>TRBV9|TRBJ2-7|-|TRBD2
CASSVGGSGPYEQYF
TGTGCCAGCAGCGTAGGCGGTAGCGGGCCCTACGAGCAGTACTTC
>TRBV29-1|TRBJ1-1|many|TRBD1
CSVGRGLNTEAFF
TGCAGCGTAGGCAGGGGGTTAAACACTGAAGCTTTCTTT
>TRBV12-3/TRBV12-4|TRBJ2-7|few|-
CASSPGPSASTF
TGTGCCAGCAGTCCAGGACCGTCCGCCAGTACCTTC
>TRBV12-3/TRBV12-4|TRBJ1-1|few|TRBD1
CASSLRGQKNTEAFF
TGTGCCAGCAGTTTAAGGGGACAGAAGAACACTGAAGCTTTCTTT
>TRBV15|TRBJ2-1|few|TRBD2
CATSRGEGEQFF
TGTGCCACCAGCAGGGGGGAGGGGGAGCAGTTCTTC
>TRBV20-1|TRBJ2-3|many|-
CSASSREKGDTQYF
TGCAGTGCTAGTTCTCGGGAGAAGGGCGATACGCAGTATTTT
>TRBV5-6|TRBJ1-1|many|-
CASSLGTSNTEAFF
TGTGCCAGCAGCTTGGGGACATCGAACACTGAAGCTTTCTTT
>TRBV7-9|TRBJ2-5|-|-
CASSSGDTPKETQYF
TGTGCCAGCAGCTCCGGGGACACTCCGAAAGAGACCCAGTACTTC
>TRBV20-1|TRBJ1-5|few|-
CSARDHHDNPYSNQPQHF
TGCAGTGCTAGAGATCATCACGATAACCCATATAGCAATCAGCCCCAGCATTTT
>TRBV4-1|TRBJ2-3|few|TRBD1
CASSRGGQGRTDTQYF
TGCGCCAGCAGCCGCGGGGGACAGGGCCGCACAGATACGCAGTATTTT
>TRBV7-6|TRBJ2-7|few|TRBD1
CASSMGQTYEQYF
TGTGCCAGCAGCATGGGACAGACCTACGAGCAGTACTTC
>TRBV7-2|TRBJ1-1|-|-
CASSSYRTVNTEAFF
TGTGCCAGCAGCTCGTATAGGACGGTCAACACTGAAGCTTTCTTT
>TRBV5-1|TRBJ2-3|few|-
CASSLGSTTYTDTQYF
TGCGCCAGCAGCTTGGGTTCGACCACTTACACAGATACGCAGTATTTT
>TRBV4-2|TRBJ2-3|-|-
CAMGPGLISDTQYF
TGTGCCATGGGCCCCGGGCTCATCTCAGATACGCAGTATTTT
>TRBV24-1|TRBJ2-1|few|TRBD2
CATSARLAGGWEQFF
TGTGCCACCAGTGCTAGACTAGCGGGAGGATGGGAGCAGTTCTTC
>TRBV6-5|TRBJ2-2|-|-
CASSYSTGAYTGELFF
TGTGCCAGCAGTTACTCGACGGGGGCCTACACCGGGGAGCTGTTTTTT
>TRBV5-5|TRBJ2-3|many|-
CASSLQGTQYF
TGTGCCAGCAGCTTGCAGGGTACGCAGTATTTT
>TRBV4-2|TRBJ2-2|-|TRBD2
CASSQEGGSGRVGELFF
TGTGCCAGCAGCCAAGAAGGAGGTAGCGGGAGGGTCGGGGAGCTGTTTTTT
>TRBV7-9|TRBJ2-4|few|-
CASSFSTALQNIQYF
TGTGCCAGCAGCTTCTCAACCGCTTTACAAAACATTCAGTACTTC
>TRBV11-2|TRBJ2-2|-|-
CASSLRMREDGELFF
TGTGCCAGCAGCCTCAGAATGCGTGAGGACGGGGAGCTGTTTTTT
>TRBV30|TRBJ2-1|few|TRBD1
CAWSGGTGFYNEQFF
TGTGCCTGGAGTGGTGGGACAGGGTTTTACAATGAGCAGTTCTTC
>TRBV9|TRBJ2-7|few|TRBD1
CASSVGDRPRSYEQYF
TGTGCCAGCAGCGTAGGGGACAGGCCTCGTTCCTACGAGCAGTACTTC
>TRBV5-6|TRBJ2-7|-|-
CASSQGGGVHYEQYF
TGTGCCAGCAGCCAGGGAGGGGGAGTCCATTACGAGCAGTACTTC
>TRBV12-3/TRBV12-4|TRBJ2-7|many|-
CASRFAQVTGGAYEQYF
TGTGCCAGCAGATTTGCCCAGGTGACCGGCGGCGCCTACGAGCAGTACTTC
>TRBV7-2|TRBJ1-1|few|-
CASGEGMNTEAFF
TGTGCCAGCGGTGAAGGGATGAACACTGAAGCTTTCTTT
>TRBV10-3|TRBJ2-3|few|-
CAISESVSGAKSISTDTQYF
TGTGCCATCAGTGAGTCCGTTTCTGGGGCCAAGAGTATTAGCACAGATACGCAGTATTTT
>TRBV24-1|TRBJ2-1|many|-
CATSDTVRQFF
TGTGCCACCAGTGATACAGTACGACAGTTCTTC
>TRBV10-3|TRBJ2-3|few|-
CAITRGSAPDTQYF
TGTGCCATCACAAGGGGGTCAGCGCCAGATACGCAGTATTTT
>TRBV7-2|TRBJ2-3|few|-
CASSLGGQTDTQYF
TGTGCCAGCAGCTTAGGAGGTCAGACAGATACGCAGTATTTT
>TRBV7-9|TRBJ2-7|many|-
CASSSSPSEQYF
TGTGCCAGCAGCTCCTCCCCCTCCGAGCAGTACTTC
>TRBV6-1|TRBJ2-7|-|TRBD1
CGTGLFYEQYF
TGTGGGACAGGGCTCTTCTACGAGCAGTACTTC
>TRBV6-5|TRBJ2-5|few|TRBD1
CASSYSDRGYQETQYF
TGTGCCAGCAGTTACTCGGACAGGGGGTACCAAGAGACCCAGTACTTC
>TRBV27|TRBJ2-7|-|TRBD2
CASSTRLAGDSEQYF
TGTGCCAGCAGCACCCGACTAGCGGGAGACTCCGAGCAGTACTTC
>TRBV7-2|TRBJ2-3|-|TRBD2
CASSLARLAGGSDTQYF
TGTGCCAGCAGCTTAGCGCGACTAGCGGGGGGTTCAGATACGCAGTATTTT
>TRBV20-1|TRBJ2-7|-|-
CSALPSRATYEQYF
TGCAGTGCCCTCCCAAGCCGGGCCACTTACGAGCAGTACTTC
>TRBV6-5|TRBJ2-5|few|-
CASSYLGSEKTQYF
TGTGCCAGCAGTTATCTCGGGTCTGAGAAGACCCAGTACTTC
>TRBV29-1|TRBJ2-1|many|-
CSVEGYGGEQFF
TGCAGCGTTGAAGGCTATGGCGGGGAGCAGTTCTTC
>TRBV7-8|TRBJ1-3|-|-
CASSLDGDPGNTIYF
TGTGCCAGCAGCTTAGACGGGGACCCTGGAAACACCATATATTTT
>TRBV5-1|TRBJ1-1|many|-
CASSLAITTVNTEAFF
TGCGCCAGCAGCTTGGCTATAACGACAGTGAACACTGAAGCTTTCTTT
>TRBV27|TRBJ1-2|-|TRBD1
CASSLSRQGVYGYTF
TGTGCCAGCAGTTTAAGTCGGCAGGGGGTCTATGGCTACACCTTC
>TRBV2|TRBJ2-3|-|-
CASSTSLEGTDTQYF
TGTGCCAGCAGTACGTCCCTCGAAGGCACAGATACGCAGTATTTT